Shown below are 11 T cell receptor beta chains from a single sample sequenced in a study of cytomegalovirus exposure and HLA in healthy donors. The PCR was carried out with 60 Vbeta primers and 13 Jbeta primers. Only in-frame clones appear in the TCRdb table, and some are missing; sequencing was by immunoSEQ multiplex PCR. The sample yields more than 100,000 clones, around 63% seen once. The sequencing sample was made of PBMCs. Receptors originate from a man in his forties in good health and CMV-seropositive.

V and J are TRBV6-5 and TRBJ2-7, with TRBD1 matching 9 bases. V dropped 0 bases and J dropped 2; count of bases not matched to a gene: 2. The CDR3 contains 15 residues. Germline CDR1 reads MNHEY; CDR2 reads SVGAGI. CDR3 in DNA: TGTGCCAGCAGTTACTCGACAGGGGGTCCCTACGAGCAGTACTTC. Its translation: CASSYSTGGPYEQYF.

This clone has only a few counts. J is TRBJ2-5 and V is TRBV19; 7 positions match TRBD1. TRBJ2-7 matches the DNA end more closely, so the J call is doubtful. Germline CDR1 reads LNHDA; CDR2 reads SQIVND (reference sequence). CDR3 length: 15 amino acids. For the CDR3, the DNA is TGTGCCAGTAGTATCGCACAGGGGCGATGGTACGAGCAGTACTTC. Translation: CASSIAQGRWYEQYF.

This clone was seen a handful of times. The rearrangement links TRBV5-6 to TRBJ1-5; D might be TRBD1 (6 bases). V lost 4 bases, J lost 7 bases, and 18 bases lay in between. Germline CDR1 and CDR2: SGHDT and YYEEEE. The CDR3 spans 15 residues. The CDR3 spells CASSRDSTGNQPQHF. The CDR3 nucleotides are TGTGCCAGCAGCAGAGATAGTACAGGGAACCAGCCCCAGCATTTT.

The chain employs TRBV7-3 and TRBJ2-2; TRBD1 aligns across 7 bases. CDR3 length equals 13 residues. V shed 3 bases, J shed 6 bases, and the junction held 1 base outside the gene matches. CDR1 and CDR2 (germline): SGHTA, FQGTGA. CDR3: CASSLQGAGELFF. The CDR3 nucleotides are TGTGCCAGCAGCTTGCAGGGGGCCGGGGAGCTGTTTTTT.

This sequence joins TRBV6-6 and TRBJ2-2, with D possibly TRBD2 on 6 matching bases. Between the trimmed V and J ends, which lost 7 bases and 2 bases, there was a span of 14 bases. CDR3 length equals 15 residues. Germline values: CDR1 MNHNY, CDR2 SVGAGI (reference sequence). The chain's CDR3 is CASTLGGPNTGELFF. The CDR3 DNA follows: TGTGCCAGCACCCTGGGGGGACCTAACACCGGGGAGCTGTTTTTT.

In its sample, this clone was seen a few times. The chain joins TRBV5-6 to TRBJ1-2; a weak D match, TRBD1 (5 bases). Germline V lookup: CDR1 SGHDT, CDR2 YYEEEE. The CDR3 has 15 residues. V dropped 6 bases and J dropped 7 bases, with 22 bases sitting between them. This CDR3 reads CASTSRQGAVGGYTF. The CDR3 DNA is TGTGCCAGCACCTCCCGCCAAGGGGCCGTGGGTGGCTACACCTTC.

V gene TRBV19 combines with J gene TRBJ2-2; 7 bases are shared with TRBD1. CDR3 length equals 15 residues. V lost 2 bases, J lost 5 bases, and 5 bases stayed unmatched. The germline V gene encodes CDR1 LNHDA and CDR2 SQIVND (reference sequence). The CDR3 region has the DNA TGTGCCAGTAGTATATCCAACAGGGGAACCGGGGAGCTGTTTTTT. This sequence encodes CASSISNRGTGELFF.

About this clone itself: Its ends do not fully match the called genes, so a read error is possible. The CDR3 nucleotides read TGTGCTAGCAGCCAAGGACAGGGGAATGAAAAACTGTTTTTT. This gives the protein CASSQGQGNEKLFF. The chain links TRBV7-7 to TRBJ1-4, with TRBD1 matching 9 bases. Germline V lookup: CDR1 SSHAT, CDR2 FNYEAQ (reference sequence). The CDR3 contains 14 residues.

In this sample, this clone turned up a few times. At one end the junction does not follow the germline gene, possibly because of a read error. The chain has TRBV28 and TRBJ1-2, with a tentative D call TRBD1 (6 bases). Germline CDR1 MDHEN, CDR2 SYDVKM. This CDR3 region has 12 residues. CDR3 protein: CASSSSRQDQSF. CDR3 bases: TGTGCCAGCAGTTCCTCTCGACAGGACCAGTCCTTC.

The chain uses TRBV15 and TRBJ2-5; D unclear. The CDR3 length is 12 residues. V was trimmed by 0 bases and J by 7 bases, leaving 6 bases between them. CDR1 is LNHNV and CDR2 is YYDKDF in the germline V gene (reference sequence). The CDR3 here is CATSRDGRTQYF. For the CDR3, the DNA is TGTGCCACCAGCAGAGATGGCAGGACCCAGTACTTC.

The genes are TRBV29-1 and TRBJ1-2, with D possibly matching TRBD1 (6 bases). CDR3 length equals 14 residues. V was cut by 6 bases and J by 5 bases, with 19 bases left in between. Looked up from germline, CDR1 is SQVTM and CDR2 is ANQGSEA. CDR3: CSVVQGKVSYGYTF. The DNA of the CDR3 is TGCAGCGTGGTGCAGGGGAAGGTTTCGTATGGCTACACCTTC.